The subject of this entry is one T cell receptor (beta chain). From germline, CDR1 is SGHAT and CDR2 FQNNGV. The CDR3 runs to 15 residues. J lost 5 bases, V lost 2 bases, and 6 bases had no gene match. Profiled with immunoSEQ multiplex PCR; TCRdb holds only in-frame clones, not every one. The sample has some 6,000 clones, roughly four fifths seen once; the top ten hold less than 10%. The data originate from a study of tumor-infiltrating lymphocytes in localized non-small cell lung cancer. The source is a human donor with non-small cell lung cancer. The sample taken for sequencing was lung tumor tissue. The chain is built from TRBV11-2 and TRBJ2-3; 8 nucleotides align to TRBD2. The DNA of the CDR3 is TGTGCCAGCAGCTTACCGGGAGGGCGAGGAGATACGCAGTATTTT. Protein product: CASSLPGGRGDTQYF.